This T cell receptor beta chain derives from a study of T cell responses to AZD1222 COVID-19 vaccine. Method: immunoSEQ multiplex PCR; TCRdb's copy keeps in-frame clones and lacks some. The profile shows roughly 190,000 clones, around nine tenths of them singletons. This CDR3 comprises 16 residues. Germline CDR1 MNHNS, CDR2 SASEGT. The J segment lost 7 bases and the V segment lost 4 bases, leaving 11 bases of the junction unmatched. Whole-study results and caveats: The sample set comprised mostly white British donors with more females, and clonal diversity was possibly underestimated. Two AZD1222 administrations were followed by greater Spike-specific TCR breadth and depth. Without day 14 samples, only post-peak T cell repertoires were studied.

A note on this clone: What it recognizes is unknown.

This material consisted of peripheral blood, taken 28 days after the second dose of the MenACWY control vaccine. The TCR comes from an adult who received the MenACWY meningococcal vaccine as a control. The gene calls are TRBV6-1 and TRBJ2-1; 9 bases agree with TRBD1. The CDR3 here is CASSVSPGQGRNEQFF. The CDR3 nucleotides read TGTGCCAGCAGTGTATCGCCGGGACAGGGAAGGAATGAGCAGTTCTTC.